Included here is one T cell receptor beta chain sequence, with context. This clonotype was detected only a few times. Its target antigen remains unknown. Per-nucleotide qualities are absent, and no much larger clonotype sits a single base away. This specimen comes from a study of response to subunit inactivated influenza vaccine (dated by TCRdb to 2016 to 2019). The study in broad terms: The study used deep quantitative T cell receptor repertoire profiling to track responses to a trivalent subunit inactivated influenza vaccine.

The library relied on RT-PCR. The reads were generated on an Illumina HiSeq 2500. TCRdb took the public reads, trimmed them with fastp at Q25, ran MiXCR for clone calling and kept in-frame beta chains. Entries are consolidated by CDR3 protein sequence, retaining the most common genes and DNA. The sample table contains 750,000 to 850,000 distinct CDR3 sequences; only one count was recorded for about a fifth of them. Approximately 11% of the sample is held by the ten biggest clonotypes. What the work shows at the level of the full study, not this receptor alone: According to the authors, only a limited number of new T cells may be recruited by each seasonal influenza vaccination.

This sample comprised PBMCs from blood, obtained about 5 days after vaccination. The source is a man aged 50 to 59 who received an inactivated influenza vaccine. Donor details come from another sample of the same person, matched by shared clones.

The CDR3 protein sequence reads: CASSYSLSGQFF. The bases are TGTGCCAGCAGTTACTCTCTCTCAGGGCAGTTCTTC. The chain was built from TRBV6-6 and TRBJ2-1; no D gene call is confident. V is shortened by 0 bases, J by 12 bases, and the region joining them spans 9 bases. The germline V gene encodes CDR1 MNHNY and CDR2 SVGAGI (reference sequence). Spanning cysteine to phenylalanine, the CDR3 consists of 12 amino acids. Only the CDR3 DNA stays, 36 bases, in frame from base 1.